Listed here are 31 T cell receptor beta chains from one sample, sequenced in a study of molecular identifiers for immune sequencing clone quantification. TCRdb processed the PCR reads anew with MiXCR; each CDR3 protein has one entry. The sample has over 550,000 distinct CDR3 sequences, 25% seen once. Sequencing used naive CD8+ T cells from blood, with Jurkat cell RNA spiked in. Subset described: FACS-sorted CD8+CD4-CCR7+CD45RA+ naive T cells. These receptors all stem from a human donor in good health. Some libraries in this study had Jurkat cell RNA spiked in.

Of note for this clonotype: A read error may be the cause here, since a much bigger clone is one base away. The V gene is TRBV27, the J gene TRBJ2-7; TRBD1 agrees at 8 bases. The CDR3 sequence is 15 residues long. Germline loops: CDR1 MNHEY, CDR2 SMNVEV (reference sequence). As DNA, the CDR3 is TGTGCCAGTAGTTTCGATGCAGGGGGCTTGTACGAGCAGTACTTC. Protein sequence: CASSFDAGGLYEQYF.

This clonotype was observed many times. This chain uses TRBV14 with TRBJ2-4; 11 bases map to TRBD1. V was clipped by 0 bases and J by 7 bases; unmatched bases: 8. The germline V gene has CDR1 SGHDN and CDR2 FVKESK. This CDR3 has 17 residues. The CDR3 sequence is CASSQDLSDRGQNIQYF. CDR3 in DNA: TGTGCCAGCAGCCAAGATCTGTCGGACAGGGGGCAGAACATTCAGTACTTC.

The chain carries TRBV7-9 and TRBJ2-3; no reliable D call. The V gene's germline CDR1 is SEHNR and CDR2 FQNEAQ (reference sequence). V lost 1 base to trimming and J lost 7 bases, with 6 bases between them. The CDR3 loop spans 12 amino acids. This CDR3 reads CASSLGDNTQYF. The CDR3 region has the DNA TGTGCCAGCAGCTTAGGCGACAATACGCAGTATTTT.

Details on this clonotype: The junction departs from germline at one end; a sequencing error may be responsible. Here the CDR3 reads CASSLWDGQISNQAQHF. CDR3 bases: TGTGCCAGCAGTTTATGGGACGGACAGATTAGCAATCAGGCCCAGCATTTT. V is TRBV28 and J is TRBJ1-5; weak D call: TRBD1 (6 bases). This CDR3 has 17 amino acids. CDR1 MDHEN and CDR2 SYDVKM come from the germline V gene.

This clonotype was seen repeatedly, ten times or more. CDR3 loop: CASSPGLAGGLTYEQYF. The CDR3 DNA is TGCGCCAGCAGCCCGGGACTAGCGGGAGGGCTAACCTACGAGCAGTACTTC. The chain combines TRBV4-3 with TRBJ2-7; 16 bases align to TRBD2. The CDR3 covers 17 residues. J was trimmed by 2 bases and V by 4 bases; bases with no gene match: 5. CDR1 is LGHNA, CDR2 YSLEER, per germline.

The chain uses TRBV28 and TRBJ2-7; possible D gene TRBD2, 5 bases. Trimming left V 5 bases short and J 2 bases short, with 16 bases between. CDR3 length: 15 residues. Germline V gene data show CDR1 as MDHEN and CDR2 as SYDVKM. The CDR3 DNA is TGTGCCAGCAGTCTATTGGAAGCGGAGCCCTACGAGCAGTACTTC. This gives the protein CASSLLEAEPYEQYF.

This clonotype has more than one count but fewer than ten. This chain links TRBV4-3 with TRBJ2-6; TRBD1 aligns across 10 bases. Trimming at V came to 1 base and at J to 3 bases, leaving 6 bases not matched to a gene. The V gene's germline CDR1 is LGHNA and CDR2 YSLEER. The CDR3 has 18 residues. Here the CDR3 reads CASSQGTGGYVGANVLTF. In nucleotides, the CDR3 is TGCGCCAGCAGCCAAGGGACAGGGGGGTATGTTGGGGCCAACGTCCTGACTTTC.

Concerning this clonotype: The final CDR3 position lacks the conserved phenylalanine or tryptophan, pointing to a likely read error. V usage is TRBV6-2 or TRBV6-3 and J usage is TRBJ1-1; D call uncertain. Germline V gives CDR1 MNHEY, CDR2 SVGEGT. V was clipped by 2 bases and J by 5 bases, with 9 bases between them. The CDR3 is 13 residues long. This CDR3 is CASSYGKGTEAFI. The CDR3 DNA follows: TGTGCCAGCAGTTACGGTAAGGGAACTGAAGCTTTCATT.

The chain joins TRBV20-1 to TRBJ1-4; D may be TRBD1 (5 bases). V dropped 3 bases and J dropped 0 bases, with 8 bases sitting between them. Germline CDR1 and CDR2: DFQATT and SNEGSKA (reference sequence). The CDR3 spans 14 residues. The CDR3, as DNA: TGCAGTGCTAGGGACACGACAACTAATGAAAAACTGTTTTTT. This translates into CSARDTTTNEKLFF.

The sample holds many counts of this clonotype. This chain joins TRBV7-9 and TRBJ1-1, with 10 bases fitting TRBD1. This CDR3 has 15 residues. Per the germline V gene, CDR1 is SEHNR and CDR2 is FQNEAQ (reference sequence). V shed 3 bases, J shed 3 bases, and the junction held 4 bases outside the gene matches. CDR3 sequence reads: CASSLGQGIHTEAFF. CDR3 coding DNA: TGTGCCAGCAGCTTGGGACAGGGGATTCACACTGAAGCTTTCTTT.

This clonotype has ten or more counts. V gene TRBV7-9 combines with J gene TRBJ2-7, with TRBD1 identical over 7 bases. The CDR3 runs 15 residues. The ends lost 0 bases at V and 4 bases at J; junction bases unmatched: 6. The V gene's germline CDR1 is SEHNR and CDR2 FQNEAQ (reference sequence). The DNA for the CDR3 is TGTGCCAGCAGCTTAGCGTCGGGACAGCATTACGAGCAGTACTTC. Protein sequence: CASSLASGQHYEQYF.

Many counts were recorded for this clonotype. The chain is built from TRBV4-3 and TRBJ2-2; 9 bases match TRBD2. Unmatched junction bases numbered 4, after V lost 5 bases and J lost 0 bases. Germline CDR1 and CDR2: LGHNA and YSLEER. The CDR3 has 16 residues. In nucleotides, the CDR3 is TGCGCCAGCAGCGATGGACTAGCGCCGAACACCGGGGAGCTGTTTTTT. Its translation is CASSDGLAPNTGELFF.

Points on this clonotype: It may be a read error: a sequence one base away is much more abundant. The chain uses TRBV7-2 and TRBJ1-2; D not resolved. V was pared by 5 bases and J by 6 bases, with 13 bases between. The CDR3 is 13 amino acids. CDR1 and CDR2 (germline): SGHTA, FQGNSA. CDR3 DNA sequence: TGTGCCAGCAGCCCCGGACTGCTCCATGGCTACACCTTC. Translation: CASSPGLLHGYTF.

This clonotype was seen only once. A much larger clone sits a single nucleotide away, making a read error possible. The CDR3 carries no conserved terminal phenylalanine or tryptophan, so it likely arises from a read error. CDR3 nucleotides: TGCAGTGCTACCCGGGGGGGCGAGCAGTACTCC. Translated: CSATRGGEQYS. The chain combines TRBV20-1 with TRBJ2-7, with 8 bases lining up with TRBD2. Germline V gene lookup returns CDR1 DFQATT and CDR2 SNEGSKA (reference sequence). The V gene end was trimmed by 4 bases and the J gene end by 6 bases; junction bases not matched to a gene: 2. The CDR3 length is 11 residues.

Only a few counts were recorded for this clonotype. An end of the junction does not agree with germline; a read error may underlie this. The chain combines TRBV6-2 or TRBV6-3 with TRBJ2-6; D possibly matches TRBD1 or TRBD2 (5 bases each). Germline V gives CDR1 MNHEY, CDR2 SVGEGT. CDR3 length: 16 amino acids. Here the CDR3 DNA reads TGTGCCACCAGTTCTCCTGGGACGGCTGGGGCCAACGTCCTGACTTTC. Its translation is CATSSPGTAGANVLTF.

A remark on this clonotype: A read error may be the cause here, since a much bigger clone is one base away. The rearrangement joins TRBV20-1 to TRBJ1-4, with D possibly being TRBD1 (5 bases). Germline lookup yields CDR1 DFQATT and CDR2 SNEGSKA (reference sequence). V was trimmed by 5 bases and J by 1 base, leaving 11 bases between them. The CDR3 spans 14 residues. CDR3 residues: CSAASGQTNEKLFF. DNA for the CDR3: TGCAGTGCTGCCTCAGGGCAAACTAATGAAAAACTGTTTTTT.

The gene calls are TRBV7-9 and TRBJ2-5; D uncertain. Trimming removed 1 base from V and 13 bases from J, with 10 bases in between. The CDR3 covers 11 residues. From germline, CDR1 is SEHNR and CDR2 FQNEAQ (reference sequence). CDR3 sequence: CASSLGNRVYF. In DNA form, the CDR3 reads TGTGCCAGCAGCTTAGGGAATAGAGTGTACTTC.

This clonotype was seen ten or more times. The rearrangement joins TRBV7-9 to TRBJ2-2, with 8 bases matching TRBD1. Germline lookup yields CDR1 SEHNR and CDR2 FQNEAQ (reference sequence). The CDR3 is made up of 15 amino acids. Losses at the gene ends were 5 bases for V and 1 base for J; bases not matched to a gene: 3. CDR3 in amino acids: CASSPGQGNTGELFF. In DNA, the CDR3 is TGTGCCAGCAGCCCTGGACAGGGGAACACCGGGGAGCTGTTTTTT.

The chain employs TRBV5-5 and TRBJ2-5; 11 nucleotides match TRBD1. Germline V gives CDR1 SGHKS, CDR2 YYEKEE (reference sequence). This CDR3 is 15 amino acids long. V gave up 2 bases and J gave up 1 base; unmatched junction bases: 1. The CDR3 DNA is TGTGCCAGCAGCTTTGGGACAGGGGGCCAAGAGACCCAGTACTTC. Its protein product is CASSFGTGGQETQYF.

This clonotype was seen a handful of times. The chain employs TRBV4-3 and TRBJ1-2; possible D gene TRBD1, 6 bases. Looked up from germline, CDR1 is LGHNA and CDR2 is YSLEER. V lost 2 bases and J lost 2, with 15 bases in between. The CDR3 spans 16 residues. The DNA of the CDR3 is TGCGCCAGCAGCCAATCCGTTCGGACAGAGAACTATGGCTACACCTTC. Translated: CASSQSVRTENYGYTF.

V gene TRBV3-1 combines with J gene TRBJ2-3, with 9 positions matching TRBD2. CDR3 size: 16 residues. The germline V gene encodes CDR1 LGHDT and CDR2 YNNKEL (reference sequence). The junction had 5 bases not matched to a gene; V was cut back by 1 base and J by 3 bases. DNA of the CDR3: TGTGCCAGCAGCCAAGTGTTCGCGGGAGGGACAGATACGCAGTATTTT. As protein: CASSQVFAGGTDTQYF.

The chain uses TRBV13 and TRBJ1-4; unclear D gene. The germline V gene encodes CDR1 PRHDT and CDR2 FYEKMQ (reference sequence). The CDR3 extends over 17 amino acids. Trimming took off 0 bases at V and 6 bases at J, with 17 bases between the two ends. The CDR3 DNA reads TGTGCCAGCAGCTTAGGTCAACGGGAAACAGCGGATGAAAAACTGTTTTTT. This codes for CASSLGQRETADEKLFF.

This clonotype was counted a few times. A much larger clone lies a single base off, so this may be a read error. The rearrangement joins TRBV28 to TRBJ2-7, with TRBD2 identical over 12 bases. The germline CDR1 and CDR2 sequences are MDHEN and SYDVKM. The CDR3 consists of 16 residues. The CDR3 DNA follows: TGTGCCAGCAGTTTACTAGCGGGAGGGCCCCCCTACGGGCAGTACTTC. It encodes CASSLLAGGPPYGQYF.

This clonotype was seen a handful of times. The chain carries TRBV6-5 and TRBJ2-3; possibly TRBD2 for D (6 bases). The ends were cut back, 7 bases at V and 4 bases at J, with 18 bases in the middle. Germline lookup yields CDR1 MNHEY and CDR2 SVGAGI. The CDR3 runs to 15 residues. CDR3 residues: CASTKSTGEPDTQYF. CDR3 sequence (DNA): TGTGCCAGCACCAAGTCGACGGGGGAACCAGATACGCAGTATTTT.

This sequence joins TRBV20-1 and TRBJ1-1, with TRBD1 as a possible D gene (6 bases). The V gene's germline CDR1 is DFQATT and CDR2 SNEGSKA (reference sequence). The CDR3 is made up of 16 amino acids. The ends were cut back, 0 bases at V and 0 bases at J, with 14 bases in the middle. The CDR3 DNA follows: TGCAGTGCTAGAGATCCGGACAGCCCATTGAACACTGAAGCTTTCTTT. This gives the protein CSARDPDSPLNTEAFF.

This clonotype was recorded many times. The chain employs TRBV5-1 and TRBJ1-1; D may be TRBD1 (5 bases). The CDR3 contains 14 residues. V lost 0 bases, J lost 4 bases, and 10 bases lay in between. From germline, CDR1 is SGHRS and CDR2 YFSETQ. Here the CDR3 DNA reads TGCGCCAGCAGCTTGGATGTAAGGGGCACTGAAGCTTTCTTT. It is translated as CASSLDVRGTEAFF.

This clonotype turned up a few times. CDR3 amino acids: CASSYRGAGGELFF. For the CDR3, the DNA is TGTGCCAGCAGTTACAGGGGAGCGGGCGGGGAGCTGTTTTTT. V gene TRBV6-5 combines with J gene TRBJ2-2, with D perhaps TRBD2 (6 bases). V was pared by 2 bases and J by 7 bases, with 11 bases between. The germline V gene encodes CDR1 MNHEY and CDR2 SVGAGI. The CDR3 has 14 amino acids.

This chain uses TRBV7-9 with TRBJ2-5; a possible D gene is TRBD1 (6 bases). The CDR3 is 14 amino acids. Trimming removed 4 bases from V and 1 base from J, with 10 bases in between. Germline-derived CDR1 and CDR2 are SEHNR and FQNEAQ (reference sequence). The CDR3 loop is CASSSGQFQETQYF. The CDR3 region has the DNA TGTGCCAGCAGCTCGGGACAATTCCAAGAGACCCAGTACTTC.

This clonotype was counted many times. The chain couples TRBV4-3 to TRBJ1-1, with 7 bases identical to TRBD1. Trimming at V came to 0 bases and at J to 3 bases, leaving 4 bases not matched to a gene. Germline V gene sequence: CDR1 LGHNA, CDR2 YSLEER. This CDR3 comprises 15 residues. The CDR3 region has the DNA TGCGCCAGCAGCCAAGATGGGGGACAGTACACTGAAGCTTTCTTT. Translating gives CASSQDGGQYTEAFF.

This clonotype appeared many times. CDR3 DNA: TGTGCCAGCAGCGGGGGGTACAGGGAGGGTAGCGAGCCTGACTACGAGCAGTACTTC. It translates to CASSGGYREGSEPDYEQYF. V gene TRBV9 combines with J gene TRBJ2-7; perhaps TRBD2 as D (7 bases). V shed 3 bases and J shed 3 bases, with 28 bases lying between them. Germline CDR1 is SGDLS and CDR2 is YYNGEE. The CDR3 is 19 amino acids.

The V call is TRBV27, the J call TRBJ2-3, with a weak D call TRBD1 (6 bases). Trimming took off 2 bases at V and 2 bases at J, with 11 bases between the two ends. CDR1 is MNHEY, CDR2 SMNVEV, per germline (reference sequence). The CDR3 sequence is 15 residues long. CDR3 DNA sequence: TGTGCCAGCAGTTTAGAGCCAGGGGCCACAGATACGCAGTATTTT. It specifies CASSLEPGATDTQYF.